This TCR beta chain was captured by sequencing in a study of cytotoxic CD8 clonotypes in ibrutinib-treated CLL. Study-level information: It was after a median about twelve months of treatment, range 6 to 36, that response samples were taken.

Here immunoSEQ multiplex PCR was the method, and the copy in TCRdb shows in-frame clones only, minus some. The profile shows around 330,000 clones, 67% of them singletons. The CDR3 is made up of 13 amino acids. The V gene lost 3 bases and the J gene lost 2 bases, with 8 bases spanning the gap. Germline V gene lookup returns CDR1 SQVTM and CDR2 ANQGSEA. The J gene is TRBJ1-3, the V gene TRBV29-1; TRBD1 is a possible D gene (5 bases). Sequencing used PBMCs, obtained after 36 months of ibrutinib treatment. The TCR was taken from a human donor with chronic lymphocytic leukemia. In DNA form, the CDR3 reads TGCAGCGTTGACAGGGACCCTGGAAACACCATATATTTT. It codes for CSVDRDPGNTIYF.